The 19 T cell receptor beta chains in this list originate from one sample, sequenced in a study of blood T cell repertoires in COVID-19 (dated by TCRdb to the early 2020s). Receptors were amplified or captured by the immunoSEQ multiplex PCR assay. The table comes from immuneACCESS by way of TCRdb, which keeps in-frame sequences with V and J called. Part of the clones is missing from these tables; in studies checked, under half for an unresolved V gene and the rest for unknown reasons. The sample table records roughly 280,000 clones; about 86% of these occur just once. Clones ranked in the top ten supply roughly 1.9% of the sample. The sequencing sample was made of peripheral blood. These receptor sequences come from a young man with active or convalescent COVID-19.

The rearrangement joins TRBV5-5 to TRBJ2-3; 8 bases are shared with TRBD2. This CDR3 has 19 amino acids. Germline CDR1 is SGHKS and CDR2 is YYEKEE (reference sequence). The V and J ends lost 3 bases and 4 bases, in that order; junction bases with no gene match: 19. The CDR3 region is CASSSRGATVFGAADTQYF. The CDR3 coding sequence is TGTGCCAGCAGCTCGCGGGGGGCGACGGTATTTGGTGCAGCAGATACGCAGTATTTT.

This chain joins TRBV11-2 and TRBJ2-7; tentatively, D is TRBD2 (5 bases). The CDR3 totals 15 residues. Germline V gene lookup returns CDR1 SGHAT and CDR2 FQNNGV. The V and J ends lost 1 base and 6 bases respectively, with 16 bases between them. CDR3 in DNA: TGTGCCAGCAGCTTAGTTCGGGGAATCTTGGGCGAGCAGTACTTC. Protein product: CASSLVRGILGEQYF.

The chain is built from TRBV7-2 and TRBJ1-2; no clear D gene. The CDR3 runs 15 residues. V was cut by 1 base and J by 6 bases, with 15 bases left in between. Germline V gene sequence: CDR1 SGHTA, CDR2 FQGNSA. CDR3 in DNA: TGTGCCAGCAGCTTAGTCTCTGGTTCCGGGGATGGCTACACCTTC. Its protein is CASSLVSGSGDGYTF. Complete variable domain (other parts from reference TRBV7-2 and TRBJ1-2): GAGVSQSPSNKVTEKGKDVELRCDPISGHTALYWYRQSLGQGLEFLIYFQGNSAPDKSGLPSDRFSAERTGGSVSTLTIQRTQQEDSAVYLCASSLVSGSGDGYTFGSGTRLTVV.

This clone was counted a single time. The rearrangement joins TRBV7-8 to TRBJ1-6; a weak D match, TRBD1 (6 bases). The V end lost 1 base, the J end lost 0 bases, and 22 bases lay between the germline ends. This CDR3 spans 21 amino acids. Germline V CDR1 and CDR2: SGHVS, FQNEAQ. The CDR3 loop is CASSLDSAGQITSSYNSPLHF. CDR3 DNA: TGTGCCAGCAGCTTAGATTCTGCCGGACAGATTACGAGCTCCTATAATTCACCCCTCCACTTT.

This chain uses TRBV9 with TRBJ1-4; 8 bases are shared with TRBD1. V lost 4 bases to trimming and J lost 6 bases; unmatched junction nucleotides: 14. Germline assignment: CDR1 SGDLS and CDR2 YYNGEE. The CDR3 is 17 amino acids. CDR3 loop: CASSLGQGSGSDEKLFF. For the CDR3, the DNA is TGTGCCAGCAGCCTCGGACAGGGTAGTGGGTCCGATGAAAAACTGTTTTTT.

This clone was observed once. This rearrangement joins TRBV4-1 to TRBJ1-3; 8 bases are a match to TRBD1. Losses at the gene ends were 1 base for V and 4 bases for J; bases not matched to a gene: 3. This CDR3 is built from 15 residues. CDR1 is MGHRA and CDR2 is YSYEKL in the germline V gene. The CDR3 DNA reads as TGCGCCAGCAGCCAAGGACAGGGGAACGGAAACACCATATATTTT. Residues: CASSQGQGNGNTIYF.

The rearrangement uses TRBV29-1 and TRBJ1-2, with D uncertain. Between the trimmed V and J ends, which lost 5 bases and 3 bases, there was a span of 13 bases. Per the germline V gene, CDR1 is SQVTM and CDR2 is ANQGSEA. The CDR3 covers 13 residues. CDR3 nucleotides: TGCAGCGTTTCTGAACTCCAAGACTATGGCTACACCTTC. Translation gives CSVSELQDYGYTF.

This chain connects TRBV6-4 to TRBJ1-1; D perhaps matches TRBD1 (6 bases). The CDR3 loop spans 13 amino acids. Germline CDR1 MRHNA, CDR2 SNTAGT. V lost 3 bases to trimming and J lost 1 base, with 6 bases between them. As DNA, the CDR3 is TGTGCCAGCAGTGAGGGGGCGAACACTGAAGCTTTCTTT. Translating gives CASSEGANTEAFF.

The V call is TRBV5-4, the J call TRBJ1-1; 8 nucleotides agree with TRBD1. This CDR3 spans 13 amino acids. Germline lookup yields CDR1 SGHNT and CDR2 YYREEE (reference sequence). V lost 3 bases, J lost 10 bases, and 8 bases stayed unmatched. CDR3 DNA sequence: TGTGCCAGCAGCTCCGAGGGACAGGTGAGAGCTTTCTTT. Encoded protein: CASSSEGQVRAFF.

This clone was recorded once. This sequence joins TRBV5-1 and TRBJ1-2; possibly TRBD1 for D (6 bases). CDR3 length equals 15 residues. Germline loops: CDR1 SGHRS, CDR2 YFSETQ. With 4 bases removed from V and 6 bases from J, the gap between germline ends came to 19 bases. The CDR3 loop reads CASSPNRWTVDGYTF. CDR3 sequence (DNA): TGCGCCAGCAGCCCGAATAGGTGGACAGTGGATGGCTACACCTTC.

This sequence joins TRBV6-1 and TRBJ2-3; D is possibly TRBD2 (6 bases). Trimming took 2 bases from V and 6 from J, leaving 18 bases between them. Germline assignment: CDR1 MNHNS and CDR2 SASEGT. This CDR3 is 16 amino acids long. The CDR3 region is CASSETLLAGTDTQYF. The CDR3, as DNA: TGTGCCAGCAGTGAAACACTGTTGGCGGGGACGGATACGCAGTATTTT.

The chain recombines TRBV19 with TRBJ2-1, with D hard to call. V was trimmed by 3 bases and J by 4 bases, leaving 7 bases between them. CDR3 size: 13 residues. Germline V lookup: CDR1 LNHDA, CDR2 SQIVND (reference sequence). CDR3 DNA sequence: TGTGCCAGTAGTATGGGCCCTTACAATGAGCAGTTCTTC. Its protein is CASSMGPYNEQFF.

The V call is TRBV18, the J call TRBJ2-7; 8 bases match TRBD1. V gave up 4 bases and J gave up 3 bases; unmatched junction bases: 8. Germline V gene data show CDR1 as KGHSH and CDR2 as LQKENI. The length of the CDR3 is 15 residues. CDR3 sequence (DNA): TGTGCCAGCTCACACCCTAGACAGGGGAGCTACGAGCAGTACTTC. It encodes CASSHPRQGSYEQYF.

This chain connects TRBV11-2 to TRBJ2-1, with 7 bases matching TRBD2. The junction had 2 bases not matched to a gene; V was cut back by 1 base and J by 5 bases. The CDR3 spans 14 residues. Germline V CDR1 and CDR2: SGHAT, FQNNGV. The CDR3 here is CASSLAGGHNEQFF. DNA of the CDR3: TGTGCCAGCAGCTTAGCGGGGGGACACAATGAGCAGTTCTTC.

V usage is TRBV11-2 and J usage is TRBJ1-2; 10 bases are shared with TRBD1. The CDR3 spans 14 residues. V dropped 4 bases and J dropped 5; count of bases not matched to a gene: 4. Looked up from germline, CDR1 is SGHAT and CDR2 is FQNNGV. CDR3 in DNA: TGTGCCAGCAGCTCCGGGACAGGGGTATATGGCTACACCTTC. This sequence encodes CASSSGTGVYGYTF.

CDR3 in amino acids: CASSQVRGLEAYEQYF. CDR3 DNA: TGTGCCAGCAGCCAAGTAAGGGGACTGGAGGCCTACGAGCAGTACTTC. This chain connects TRBV3-1 (or the pseudogene TRBV3-2) to TRBJ2-7, with D tentatively TRBD2 (6 bases). Trimming took 1 base from V and 2 from J, leaving 15 bases between them. Germline V gene sequence: CDR1 LGHDT, CDR2 YNNKEL (reference sequence). The CDR3 is 16 amino acids.

The chain uses TRBV30 and TRBJ1-1, with D possibly being TRBD1 (6 bases). The CDR3 is made up of 14 amino acids. Deletions cut 5 bases from V and 0 bases from J, with 13 bases between. Germline CDR1 GTSNPN, CDR2 SVGIG (reference sequence). The CDR3 region has the DNA TGTGCCTGGGCCAGGGGCTCCATGAACACTGAAGCTTTCTTT. It codes for CAWARGSMNTEAFF.

This chain joins TRBV15 and TRBJ1-1; a weak D match, TRBD1 (6 bases). Germline V lookup: CDR1 LNHNV, CDR2 YYDKDF (reference sequence). With 1 base removed from V and 0 bases from J, the gap between germline ends came to 15 bases. The CDR3 extends over 17 amino acids. The CDR3 DNA follows: TGTGCCACCAGCAGAGCAGGGGAGGGGGTCATGAACACTGAAGCTTTCTTT. Protein product: CATSRAGEGVMNTEAFF.

In DNA, the CDR3 is TGTGCCAGCTCACCACCCTTTGGAGCCGGGACTGCTAACTACAATGAGCAGTTCTTC. Residues: CASSPPFGAGTANYNEQFF. The chain is built from TRBV18 and TRBJ2-1; a weak D match, TRBD2 (6 bases). Germline V gene data show CDR1 as KGHSH and CDR2 as LQKENI. V was pared by 0 bases and J by 3 bases, with 21 bases between. The CDR3 runs 19 residues.